The 3 T cell receptor beta chains below were found in one sample sequenced in a study of T cell responses to AZD1222 COVID-19 vaccine. TCRdb's table, derived via immunoSEQ multiplex PCR, lists solely in-frame clones and lacks some. The sample holds roughly 70,000 clones; 79% are singletons and the top ten take 23%. Specimen: peripheral blood, collected on day 0 of MenACWY control vaccination. All receptors derive from an adult in good health.

The V gene is TRBV3-1 (or the pseudogene TRBV3-2), the J gene TRBJ1-6; tentatively, D is TRBD1 (5 bases). The CDR3 has 14 amino acids. The germline V gene has CDR1 LGHDT and CDR2 YNNKEL (reference sequence). The ends were cut back, 4 bases at V and 10 bases at J, with 14 bases in the middle. Written as DNA, the CDR3 is TGTGCCAGCAGCCCCGGGGCCTCAAGGTCACCCCTCCACTTT. This codes for CASSPGASRSPLHF.

The chain recombines TRBV2 with TRBJ2-5, with D unresolved. This CDR3 region has 11 residues. Trimming shortened V by 10 bases and J by 1 base, and 7 bases separated the two germline ends. Germline-derived CDR1 and CDR2 are SNHLY and FYNNEI. The CDR3 sequence is CATTLQETQYF. The CDR3 DNA reads TGTGCCACGACACTCCAAGAGACCCAGTACTTC. The full variable domain, in which reference TRBV2 and TRBJ2-5 provide the parts outside the CDR3, is EPEVTQTPSHQVTQMGQEVILRCVPISNHLYFYWYRQILGQKVEFLVSFYNNEISEKSEIFDDQFSVERPDGSNFTLKIRSTKLEDSAMYFCATTLQETQYFGPGTRLLVL.

The chain links TRBV28 to TRBJ2-5; D uncertain. The CDR3 is 15 residues long. The V end lost 3 bases, the J end lost 2 bases, and 13 bases lay between the germline ends. CDR1 and CDR2 (germline): MDHEN, SYDVKM. The CDR3 loop reads CASSFDKQEQETQYF. DNA of the CDR3: TGTGCCAGCAGTTTCGATAAACAAGAACAAGAGACCCAGTACTTC.